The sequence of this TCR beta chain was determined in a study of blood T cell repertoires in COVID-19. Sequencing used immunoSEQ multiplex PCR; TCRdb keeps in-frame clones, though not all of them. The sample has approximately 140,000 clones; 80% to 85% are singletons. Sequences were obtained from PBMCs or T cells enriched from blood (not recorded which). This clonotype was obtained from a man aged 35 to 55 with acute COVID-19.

CDR3 coding DNA: TGTGCCAGCAGCCCTACGTTGCTGAATCAGCCCCAGCATTTT. Residues: CASSPTLLNQPQHF. This sequence joins TRBV3-1 (or the pseudogene TRBV3-2) and TRBJ1-5; D not resolved. The CDR3 totals 14 residues. Germline-derived CDR1 and CDR2 are LGHDT and YNNKEL (reference sequence). Deletions cut 4 bases from V and 4 bases from J, with 11 bases between.